This T cell receptor (beta chain) stems from a study of blood T cell repertoires in COVID-19. The CDR3 is made up of 13 amino acids. Trimming removed 0 bases at V and 2 bases at J, with 4 bases between. Clones were sequenced by immunoSEQ multiplex PCR, and TCRdb holds only the in-frame ones, with some missing. The data hold around 95,000 clones, with roughly nine tenths observed a single time. This sequence originates from a man aged 25 to 45 in a cohort sampled during active COVID-19. Sample: peripheral blood. The J gene is TRBJ1-2, the V gene TRBV23-1; no clear D. TRBV23-1 is an ORF for which the function is uncertain. The CDR3 nucleotides read TGCGCCAGCAGTCAATCGGCCAACTATGGCTACACCTTC. Protein sequence: CASSQSANYGYTF.